This T cell receptor (beta chain) was identified during a study of cytomegalovirus exposure and HLA in healthy donors. Study-level points and caveats: Among immune exposure information, only CMV serostatus was available. The authors confirmed in vitro that a few CMV-associated chains were specific for CMV antigens. It was reported in a later analysis that an Asian-associated ancestry cluster showed fewer N-insertions than the roughly 710-donor mean.

A remark on this clone: The antigen is undetermined. A read error may produce the germline difference seen at one junction end.

The PCR made use of 60 Vbeta and 13 Jbeta primers. Sequenced by immunoSEQ multiplex PCR; TCRdb stores in-frame clones only, minus some. The data hold over 95,000 clones, with over 65% observed a single time. The CDR3 consists of 12 residues. CDR1 and CDR2 from the germline V gene are MDHEN and SYDVKM. The gene calls are TRBV28 and TRBJ1-1; possible D gene TRBD1, 5 bases. This sequence was found in a woman aged 18-29 years in good health and CMV-seronegative. The sequenced material came from PBMCs. The CDR3 DNA reads as TGTGCCAGCAGTTTGCGACAGACTGCAGCTTTCTTT. Translating gives CASSLRQTAAFF.